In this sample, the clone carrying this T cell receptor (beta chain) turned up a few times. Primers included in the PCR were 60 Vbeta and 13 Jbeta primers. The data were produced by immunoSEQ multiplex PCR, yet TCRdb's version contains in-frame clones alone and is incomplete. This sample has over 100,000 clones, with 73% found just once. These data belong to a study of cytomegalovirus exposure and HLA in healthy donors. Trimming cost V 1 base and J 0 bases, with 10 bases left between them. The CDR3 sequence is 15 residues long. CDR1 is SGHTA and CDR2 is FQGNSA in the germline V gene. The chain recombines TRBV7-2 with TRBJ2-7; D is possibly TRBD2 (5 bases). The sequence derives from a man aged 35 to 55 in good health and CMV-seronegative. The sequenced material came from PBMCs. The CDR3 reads CASSLEAGSSYEQYF. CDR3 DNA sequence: TGTGCCAGCAGCTTAGAGGCGGGTAGCTCCTACGAGCAGTACTTC.